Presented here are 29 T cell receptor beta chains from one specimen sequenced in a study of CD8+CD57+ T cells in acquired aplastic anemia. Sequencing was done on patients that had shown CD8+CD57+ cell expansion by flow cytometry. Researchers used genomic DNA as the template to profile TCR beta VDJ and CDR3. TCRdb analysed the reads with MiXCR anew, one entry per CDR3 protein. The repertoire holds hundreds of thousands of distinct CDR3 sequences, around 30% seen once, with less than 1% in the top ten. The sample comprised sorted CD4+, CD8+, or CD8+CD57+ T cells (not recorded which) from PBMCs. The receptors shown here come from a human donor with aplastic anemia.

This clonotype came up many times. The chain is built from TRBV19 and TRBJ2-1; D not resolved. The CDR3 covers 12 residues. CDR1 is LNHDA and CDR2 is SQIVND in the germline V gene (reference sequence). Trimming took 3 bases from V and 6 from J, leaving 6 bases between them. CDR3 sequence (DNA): TGTGCCAGTAGTATCGAGACCAATGAGCAGTTCTTC. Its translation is CASSIETNEQFF.

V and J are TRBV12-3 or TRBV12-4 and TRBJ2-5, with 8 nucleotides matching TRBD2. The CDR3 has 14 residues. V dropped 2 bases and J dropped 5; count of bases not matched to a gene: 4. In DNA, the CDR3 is TGTGCCAGCAGTTTAAGGACTAGCTGGGAGACCCAGTACTTC. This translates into CASSLRTSWETQYF.

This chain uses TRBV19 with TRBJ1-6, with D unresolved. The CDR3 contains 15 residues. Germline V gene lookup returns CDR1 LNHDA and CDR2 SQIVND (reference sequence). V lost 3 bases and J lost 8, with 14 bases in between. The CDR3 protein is CASSIGRISYSPLHF. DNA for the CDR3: TGTGCCAGTAGTATCGGGAGGATTAGCTATTCACCCCTCCACTTT.

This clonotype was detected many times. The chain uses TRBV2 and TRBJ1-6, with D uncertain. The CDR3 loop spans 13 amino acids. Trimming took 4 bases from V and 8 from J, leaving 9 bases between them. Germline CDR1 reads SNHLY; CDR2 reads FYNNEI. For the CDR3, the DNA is TGTGCCAGCAGTGGGGGAATCTATTCACCCCTCCACTTT. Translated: CASSGGIYSPLHF.

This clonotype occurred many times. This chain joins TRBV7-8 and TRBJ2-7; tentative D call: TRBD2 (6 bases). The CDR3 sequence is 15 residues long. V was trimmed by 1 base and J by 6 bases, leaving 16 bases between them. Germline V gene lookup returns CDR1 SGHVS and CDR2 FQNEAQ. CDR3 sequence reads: CASSLDLFAGLEQYF. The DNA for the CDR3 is TGTGCCAGCAGCTTAGATCTCTTCGCGGGGCTCGAGCAGTACTTC.

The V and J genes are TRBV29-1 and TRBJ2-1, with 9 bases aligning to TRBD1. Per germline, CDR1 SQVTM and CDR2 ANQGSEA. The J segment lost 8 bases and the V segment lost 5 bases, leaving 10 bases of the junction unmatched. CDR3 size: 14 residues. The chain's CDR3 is CSVQNRGRLDEQFF. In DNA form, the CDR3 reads TGCAGCGTTCAAAACAGGGGGCGCTTAGATGAGCAGTTCTTC.

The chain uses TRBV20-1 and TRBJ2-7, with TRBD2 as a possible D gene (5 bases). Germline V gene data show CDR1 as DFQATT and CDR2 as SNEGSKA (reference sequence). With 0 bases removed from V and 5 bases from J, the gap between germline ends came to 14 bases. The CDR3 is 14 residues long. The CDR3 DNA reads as TGCAGTGCTAGAGATCCGGGAATTCTACACGAGCAGTACTTC. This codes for CSARDPGILHEQYF.

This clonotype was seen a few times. CDR3 sequence reads: CASRPPGGTTQYF. The CDR3 bases are TGTGCCAGCAGGCCCCCGGGTGGGACGACCCAGTACTTC. This chain connects TRBV12-3 or TRBV12-4 to TRBJ2-5, with D tentatively TRBD1 or TRBD2 (5 bases each). This CDR3 contains 13 residues. The germline V and J ends were trimmed by 6 bases and 7 bases, with 15 bases remaining between them.

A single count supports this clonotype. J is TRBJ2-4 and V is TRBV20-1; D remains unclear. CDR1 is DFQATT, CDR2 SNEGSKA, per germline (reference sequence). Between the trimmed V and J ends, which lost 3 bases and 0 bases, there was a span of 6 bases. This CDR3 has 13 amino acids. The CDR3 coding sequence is TGCAGTGCTAGTGAAGCAGCCAAAAACATTCAGTACTTC. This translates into CSASEAAKNIQYF.

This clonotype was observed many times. This chain's CDR3 is CASSLGDSGRTVPTSYEQYF. The CDR3 nucleotides read TGCGCCAGCAGCTTGGGGGACAGCGGGAGGACCGTCCCGACATCCTACGAGCAGTACTTC. The chain employs TRBV5-1 and TRBJ2-7; 9 positions match TRBD2. V was pared by 0 bases and J by 1 base, with 17 bases of the junction left unmatched. CDR1 and CDR2 (germline): SGHRS, YFSETQ. CDR3 length equals 20 residues.

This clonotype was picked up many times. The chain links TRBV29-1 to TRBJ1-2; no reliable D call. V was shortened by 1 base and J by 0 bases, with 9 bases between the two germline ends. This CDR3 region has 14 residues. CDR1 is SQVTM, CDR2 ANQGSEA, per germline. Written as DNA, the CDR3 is TGCAGCGTTGAAGGACTGGGTTCTAACTATGGCTACACCTTC. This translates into CSVEGLGSNYGYTF.

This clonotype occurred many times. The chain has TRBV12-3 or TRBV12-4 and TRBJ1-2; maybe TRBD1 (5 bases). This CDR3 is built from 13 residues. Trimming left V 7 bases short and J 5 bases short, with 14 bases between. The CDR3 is CASMGQGLYGYTF. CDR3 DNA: TGTGCCAGCATGGGGCAGGGACTATATGGCTACACCTTC.

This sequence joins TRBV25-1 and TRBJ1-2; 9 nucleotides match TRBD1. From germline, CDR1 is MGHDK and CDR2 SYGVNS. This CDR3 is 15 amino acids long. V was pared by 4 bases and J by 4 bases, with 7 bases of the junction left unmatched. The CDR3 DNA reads TGTGCCAGCAGTGGGGGGACAGGGCATGGCTATGGCTACACCTTC. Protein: CASSGGTGHGYGYTF.

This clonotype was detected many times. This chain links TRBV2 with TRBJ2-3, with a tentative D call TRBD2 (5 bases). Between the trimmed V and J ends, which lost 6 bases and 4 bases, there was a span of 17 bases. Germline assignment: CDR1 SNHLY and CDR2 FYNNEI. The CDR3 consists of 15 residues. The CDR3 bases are TGTGCCAGCAGATACCAAACGGGATACGCAGATACGCAGTATTTT. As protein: CASRYQTGYADTQYF.

CDR3 residues: CASSPSGDTEAFF. For the CDR3, the DNA is TGTGCCAGCTCACCGTCAGGGGACACTGAAGCTTTCTTT. The chain carries TRBV18 and TRBJ1-1, with D possibly TRBD1 on 6 matching bases. Trimming cost V 3 bases and J 3 bases, with 8 bases left between them. Germline lookup yields CDR1 KGHSH and CDR2 LQKENI. The CDR3 sequence is 13 residues long.

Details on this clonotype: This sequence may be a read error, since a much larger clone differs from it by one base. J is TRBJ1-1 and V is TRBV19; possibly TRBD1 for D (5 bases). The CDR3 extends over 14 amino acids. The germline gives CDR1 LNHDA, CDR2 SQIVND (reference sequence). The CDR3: CASSRSGGTAEASF. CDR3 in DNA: TGTGCCAGTAGTAGATCCGGGGGGACGGCTGAAGCTTCCTTT.

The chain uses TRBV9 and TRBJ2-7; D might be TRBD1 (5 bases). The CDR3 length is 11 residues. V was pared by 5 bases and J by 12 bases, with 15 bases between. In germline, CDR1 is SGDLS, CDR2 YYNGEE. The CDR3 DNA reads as TGTGCCAGCAGACTCGCCAGGGTGGCGTACTTC. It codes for CASRLARVAYF.

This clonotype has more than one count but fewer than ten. The CDR3 DNA reads as TGTGCCAGCAGTGAGGGAGCCAGCCTAGGGCTTTTGGATTATGGCTACACCTTC. The encoded protein is CASSEGASLGLLDYGYTF. This chain links TRBV2 with TRBJ1-2; no firm D call. Germline assignment: CDR1 SNHLY and CDR2 FYNNEI. CDR3 length: 18 residues. Trimming pared 3 bases from V and 5 bases from J, leaving 25 bases between.

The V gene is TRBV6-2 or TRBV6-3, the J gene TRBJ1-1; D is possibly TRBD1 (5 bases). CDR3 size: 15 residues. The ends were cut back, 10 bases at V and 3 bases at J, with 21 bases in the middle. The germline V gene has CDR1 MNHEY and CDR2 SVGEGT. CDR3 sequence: CAIRLGGGWDTEAFF. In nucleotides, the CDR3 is TGTGCCATCCGGCTTGGGGGGGGTTGGGACACTGAAGCTTTCTTT.

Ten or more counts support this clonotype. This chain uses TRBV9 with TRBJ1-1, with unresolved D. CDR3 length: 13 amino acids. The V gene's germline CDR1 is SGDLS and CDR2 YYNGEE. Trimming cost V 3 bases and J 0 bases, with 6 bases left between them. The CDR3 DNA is TGTGCCAGCAGCGAGACACTGAACACTGAAGCTTTCTTT. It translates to CASSETLNTEAFF.

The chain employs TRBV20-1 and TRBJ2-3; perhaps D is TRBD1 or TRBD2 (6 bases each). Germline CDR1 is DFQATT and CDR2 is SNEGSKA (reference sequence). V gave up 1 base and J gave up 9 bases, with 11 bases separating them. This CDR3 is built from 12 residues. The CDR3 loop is CSARGGAFTQYF. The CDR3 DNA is TGCAGTGCTAGAGGGGGGGCCTTCACGCAGTATTTT.

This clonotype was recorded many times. The CDR3 nucleotides are TGCAGCGTTGATCTTCCGGGTATCGGGGAGACCCAGTACTTC. Its translation: CSVDLPGIGETQYF. V usage is TRBV29-1 and J usage is TRBJ2-5; D unresolved. Per germline, CDR1 SQVTM and CDR2 ANQGSEA. V lost 3 bases and J 5 bases, leaving 16 bases between the germline ends. CDR3 length: 14 residues.

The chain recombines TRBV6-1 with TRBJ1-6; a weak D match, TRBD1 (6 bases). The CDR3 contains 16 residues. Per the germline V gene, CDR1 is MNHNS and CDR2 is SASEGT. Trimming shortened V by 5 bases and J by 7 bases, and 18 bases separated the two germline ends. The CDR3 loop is CASSPVVGGGNSPLHF. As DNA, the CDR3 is TGTGCCAGCAGTCCCGTGGTGGGGGGCGGGAATTCACCCCTCCACTTT.

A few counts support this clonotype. CDR3 in amino acids: CASSSRQGPYGYTF. The CDR3, as DNA: TGCGCCAGCAGCTCCCGACAGGGCCCCTATGGCTACACCTTC. This sequence joins TRBV5-1 and TRBJ1-2; 7 bases align to TRBD1. V gave up 3 bases and J gave up 4 bases; unmatched junction bases: 6. Germline CDR1 reads SGHRS; CDR2 reads YFSETQ. This CDR3 has 14 residues.

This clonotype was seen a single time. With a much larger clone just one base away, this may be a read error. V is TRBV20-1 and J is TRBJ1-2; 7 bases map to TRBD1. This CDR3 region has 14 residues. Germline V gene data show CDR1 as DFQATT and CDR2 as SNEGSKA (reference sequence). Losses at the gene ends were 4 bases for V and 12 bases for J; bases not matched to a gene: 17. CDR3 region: CSAIPGQSYRGHTF. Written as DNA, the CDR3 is TGCAGTGCTATACCGGGACAGAGCTATAGGGGCCACACCTTC.

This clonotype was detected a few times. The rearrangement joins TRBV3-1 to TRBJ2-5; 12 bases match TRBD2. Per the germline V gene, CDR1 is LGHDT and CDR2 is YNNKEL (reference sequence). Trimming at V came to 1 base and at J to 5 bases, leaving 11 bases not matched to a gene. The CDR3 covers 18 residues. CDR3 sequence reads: CASSQVLAGGPVMETQYF. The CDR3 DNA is TGTGCCAGCAGCCAAGTCCTAGCGGGAGGGCCGGTTATGGAGACCCAGTACTTC.

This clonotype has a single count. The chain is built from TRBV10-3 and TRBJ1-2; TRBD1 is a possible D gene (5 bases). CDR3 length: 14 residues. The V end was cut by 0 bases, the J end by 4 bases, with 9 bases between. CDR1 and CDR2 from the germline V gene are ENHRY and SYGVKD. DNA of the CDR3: TGTGCCATCAGTGAGTCAAAGGGGTCCTATGGCTACACCTTC. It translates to CAISESKGSYGYTF.

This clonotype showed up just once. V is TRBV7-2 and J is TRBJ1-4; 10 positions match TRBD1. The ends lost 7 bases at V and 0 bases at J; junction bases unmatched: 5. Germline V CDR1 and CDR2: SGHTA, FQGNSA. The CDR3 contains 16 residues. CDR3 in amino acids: CASIGDRGSTNEKLFF. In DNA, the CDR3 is TGTGCCAGCATTGGGGACAGGGGCTCAACTAATGAAAAACTGTTTTTT.

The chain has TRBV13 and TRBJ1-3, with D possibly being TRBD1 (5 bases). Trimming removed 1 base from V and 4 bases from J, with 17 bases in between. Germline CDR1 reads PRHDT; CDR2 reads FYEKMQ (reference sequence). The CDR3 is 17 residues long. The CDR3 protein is CASSLAQGVRAGNTIYF. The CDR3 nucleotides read TGTGCCAGCAGCTTAGCCCAGGGAGTTCGGGCCGGAAACACCATATATTTT. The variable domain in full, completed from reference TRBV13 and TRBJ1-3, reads AAGVIQSPRHLIKEKRETATLKCYPIPRHDTVYWYQQGPGQDPQFLISFYEKMQSDKGSIPDRFSAQQFSDYHSELNMSSLELGDSALYFCASSLAQGVRAGNTIYFGEGSWLTVV.